Listed below are T cell receptor beta chains from one sample, sequenced in a study of blood T cell repertoires in COVID-19. Data came from immunoSEQ multiplex PCR; TCRdb stores just in-frame clones and leaves some out. The table includes 80,000 to 95,000 clones, around 85% detected once. Sequenced sample: peripheral blood. Receptor source: an elderly man with acute or convalescent COVID-19. CDR3s leave out the opening cysteine and the closing phenylalanine or tryptophan. Each record gives: V gene, D gene, J gene, CDR3 protein. The D gene is left open where the match is weak.

>TRBV29-1|NA|TRBJ1-2
SVEDRRGGPYGYT
>TRBV19|NA|TRBJ1-4
ASSAWPNEKLF
>TRBV3-1/TRBV3-2|NA|TRBJ2-3
ASSQELSGRTDTQY
>TRBV5-4|TRBD2|TRBJ2-6
ASWGGGGSGANVLT
>TRBV28|TRBD1|TRBJ1-5
ASSGTAHQPQH
>TRBV7-2|NA|TRBJ1-1
ASSLTRVQNTEAF
>TRBV5-5|TRBD2|TRBJ2-1
ASSSGLANEQF
>TRBV27|NA|TRBJ1-5
ASSLEGAGSNQPQH
>TRBV24-1|NA|TRBJ2-4
ATSGGAGNIQY
>TRBV10-3|NA|TRBJ1-2
AISGAGQKSRGYT
>TRBV15|NA|TRBJ1-3
ATSRDVQGRRPGNTIY
>TRBV6-5|NA|TRBJ2-7
ASSTRETSSYEQY
>TRBV6-6|NA|TRBJ1-2
ASSRPDKDYGYT
>TRBV18|TRBD1|TRBJ2-5
ASSPPPGQGRQTQY
>TRBV27|TRBD2|TRBJ2-1
ASAGGLRLYNEQF
>TRBV19|TRBD2|TRBJ2-2
ASTTGLAGWSGELF
>TRBV7-6|NA|TRBJ2-2
ASSLDLRSSGELF
>TRBV6-5|TRBD1|TRBJ2-7
ASRWGDRFTYEQY
>TRBV7-2|TRBD2|TRBJ2-7
ASSFAGGGYEQY
>TRBV28|NA|TRBJ2-5
ATGGPQETQY
>TRBV6-5|TRBD1|TRBJ1-1
ASSHTGAATEAF
>TRBV6-5|NA|TRBJ1-4
ASSPTQGTEKLF
>TRBV11-3|TRBD1|TRBJ2-3
ASSTTGFPDTQY
>TRBV5-4|TRBD2|TRBJ2-1
ASSLDLLSGRSRDEQF
>TRBV7-6|TRBD1|TRBJ2-7
ASSLGRDRYNEQY
>TRBV19|TRBD1|TRBJ2-3
ASRTGSTDTQY
>TRBV5-1|TRBD1|TRBJ1-5
ASSRQGGNNQPQH
>TRBV11-1|TRBD1|TRBJ2-7
ASSLITGGREQY
>TRBV7-8|NA|TRBJ2-7
ASSGLGTNTYEQY
>TRBV5-1|TRBD2|TRBJ2-2
ASSLEGLAGSGELF
>TRBV30|NA|TRBJ1-6
AWRQYNSPLH
>TRBV4-2|TRBD2|TRBJ2-2
ASSQDQATSGRYTGELF
>TRBV6-5|TRBD1|TRBJ1-5
ASSRIQGNQPQH
>TRBV21-1|NA|TRBJ1-5
ASSKDNGPQH
>TRBV30|NA|TRBJ2-7
AWTPIRDKAEQY
>TRBV4-1|NA|TRBJ2-5
ASSQGGATPSTQY
>TRBV9|TRBD2|TRBJ2-3
ASSVVSSGSVADTQY